These 11 T cell receptor beta chains were sequenced from one sample in a study of beta chain features in type 1 diabetes. Sequencing targeted expressed TCRB transcripts, as all isolated RNA had been reverse transcribed. Produced via immunoSEQ multiplex PCR; TCRdb's table is partial and in-frame only. The top ten clones hold approximately 0.68% of a sample with 130,000 or so clones, 9.2% of them seen once. The sample taken for sequencing was central memory CD4+ T cells from blood. The receptors derive from a man between 18 and 29 years old in good health.

The CDR3 loop is CASSKGQDRETQYF. CDR3 bases: TGTGCCAGCAGCAAGGGACAGGATCGAGAGACCCAGTACTTC. V is TRBV7-2 and J is TRBJ2-5; 8 bases match TRBD1. V was clipped by 5 bases and J by 4 bases; unmatched bases: 6. This CDR3 has 14 residues. CDR1 and CDR2 (germline): SGHTA, FQGNSA.

The chain joins TRBV23-1 to TRBJ2-7; D perhaps matches TRBD1 (6 bases). TRBV23-1 is annotated as an ORF whose role is uncertain. CDR3 size: 14 residues. Trimming stripped 7 bases from V and 1 base from J, with 14 bases between. DNA of the CDR3: TGCGCCAGCATGTACAGGGCCCCTTCCTACGAGCAGTACTTC. It codes for CASMYRAPSYEQYF.

This clone has only a few counts. The chain links TRBV6-6 to TRBJ2-2; 9 bases match TRBD1. CDR1 is MNHNY and CDR2 is SVGAGI in the germline V gene (reference sequence). V shed 4 bases and J 3 bases; nucleotides not matched to a gene: 6. The CDR3 consists of 16 residues. The CDR3 DNA is TGTGCCAGCAGTTCTTGGACAGGGGCTCACACCGGGGAGCTGTTTTTT. Its translation is CASSSWTGAHTGELFF.

DNA of the CDR3: TGTGCCAGCAGCATGAGCGGGGGGGGCCAAGAGACCCAGTACTTC. It translates to CASSMSGGGQETQYF. The gene calls are TRBV9 and TRBJ2-5; 10 bases are a match to TRBD2. The CDR3 covers 15 residues. CDR1 and CDR2 from the germline V gene are SGDLS and YYNGEE. Germline trimming cut 4 bases from V and 1 base from J; bases unmatched to any gene: 4.

CDR3 sequence (DNA): TGCGCCAGCAGCCAGATTAGGGAGTCTGGAAACACCATATATTTT. Protein product: CASSQIRESGNTIYF. The rearrangement uses TRBV4-3 and TRBJ1-3; D gene unclear. CDR1 is LGHNA and CDR2 is YSLEER in the germline V gene. CDR3 length: 15 amino acids. The V end was cut by 3 bases, the J end by 1 base, with 10 bases between.

This clone has just a few counts. The V gene is TRBV18, the J gene TRBJ2-7; 7 bases match TRBD2. From germline, CDR1 is KGHSH and CDR2 LQKENI. This CDR3 is built from 15 residues. V shed 0 bases and J 1 base; nucleotides not matched to a gene: 3. The chain's CDR3 is CASSPPSGWSYEQYF. CDR3 sequence (DNA): TGTGCCAGCTCACCACCTAGCGGGTGGTCCTACGAGCAGTACTTC.

The chain carries TRBV27 and TRBJ2-3; TRBD1 matches 10 bases. Germline CDR1 and CDR2: MNHEY and SMNVEV (reference sequence). Trimming at V came to 6 bases and at J to 6 bases, leaving 6 bases not matched to a gene. This CDR3 region has 14 residues. The CDR3 coding sequence is TGTGCCAGCAGGTTGGACAGGGGGACGGATACGCAGTATTTT. It translates to CASRLDRGTDTQYF.

V and J are TRBV6-1 and TRBJ2-1; TRBD1 matches 11 bases. The CDR3 extends over 15 amino acids. V dropped 7 bases and J dropped 8; count of bases not matched to a gene: 10. Germline CDR1 reads MNHNS; CDR2 reads SASEGT. The CDR3 here is CASKPGQGASDEQFF. CDR3 in DNA: TGTGCCAGCAAACCAGGACAGGGGGCGTCCGATGAGCAGTTCTTC.

The chain is built from TRBV4-1 and TRBJ2-7; TRBD1 aligns across 9 bases. V lost 4 bases, J lost 5 bases, and 9 bases stayed unmatched. Germline V gene sequence: CDR1 MGHRA, CDR2 YSYEKL. This CDR3 has 15 amino acids. The CDR3 region is CASSRRQGDYNEQYF. The CDR3 DNA is TGCGCCAGCAGCCGTAGACAGGGGGATTACAACGAGCAGTACTTC.

V and J are TRBV7-2 and TRBJ2-3; the D gene is possibly TRBD2 (5 bases). The germline V gene has CDR1 SGHTA and CDR2 FQGNSA. CDR3 length: 14 amino acids. V was cut by 3 bases and J by 2 bases, with 9 bases left in between. Here the CDR3 DNA reads TGTGCCAGCAGCTTCTTCGGGGTCACAGATACGCAGTATTTT. Translated: CASSFFGVTDTQYF. The variable domain in full, with the rest retrieved from reference TRBV7-2 and TRBJ2-3, is GAGVSQSPSNKVTEKGKDVELRCDPISGHTALYWYRQSLGQGLEFLIYFQGNSAPDKSGLPSDRFSAERTGGSVSTLTIQRTQQEDSAVYLCASSFFGVTDTQYFGPGTRLTVL.

This clone has just a few counts. V is TRBV6-5 and J is TRBJ2-3; no clear D gene. Germline V gene sequence: CDR1 MNHEY, CDR2 SVGAGI. The CDR3 is 13 residues long. Trimming stripped 5 bases from V and 3 bases from J, with 9 bases between. The CDR3 is CASSPQITDTQYF. CDR3 nucleotides: TGTGCCAGCAGTCCACAGATTACAGATACGCAGTATTTT.